The rows below give T cell receptor beta chains drawn from one sample of a study of cytomegalovirus exposure and HLA in healthy donors. Using immunoSEQ multiplex PCR, the repertoire was profiled, and TCRdb retains in-frame clones only, with some absent. The data contain 100,000 or so clones, around 80% of them singletons. The sequenced sample was PBMCs. The receptors were sampled from a male donor in good health and CMV-seropositive. CDR3s include the opening cysteine and the closing phenylalanine or tryptophan. D genes are given only for firm matches. Clone size is shown for a subset of rows, as once, few, many or a class of expanded clone.

len	v_gene	d_gene	abundance	j_gene	CDR3aa	CDR3nt
15	TRBV5-1	.	.	TRBJ1-4	CASRPTGFGNEKLFF	TGCGCCAGCAGACCTACAGGGTTTGGTAATGAAAAACTGTTTTTT
13	TRBV19	.	.	TRBJ1-5	CASSGGGRQPQHF	TGTGCCAGTAGCGGTGGAGGCCGTCAGCCCCAGCATTTT
13	TRBV7-9	.	.	TRBJ2-3	CASSSGAADTQYF	TGTGCCAGCAGCTCCGGAGCGGCAGATACGCAGTATTTT
14	TRBV4-2	TRBD2	.	TRBJ2-7	CASSPIAGGYEQYF	TGTGCCAGCAGCCCCATTGCGGGGGGATACGAGCAGTACTTC
19	TRBV2	TRBD1	.	TRBJ2-3	CASSEALRDRRLIADTQYF	TGTGCCAGCAGTGAAGCTCTGCGGGACAGGAGATTAATCGCAGATACGCAGTATTTT
14	TRBV7-2	.	.	TRBJ2-1	CASSPTGGVTEQFF	TGTGCCAGCAGCCCGACCGGCGGGGTTACCGAGCAGTTCTTC
16	TRBV5-6	.	.	TRBJ2-5	CASYVAGVEGGETQYF	TGTGCCAGCTATGTGGCCGGGGTAGAAGGCGGGGAGACCCAGTACTTC
14	TRBV4-3	.	.	TRBJ2-3	CASSRTDSTDTQYF	TGCGCCAGCAGCCGGACAGACAGCACAGATACGCAGTATTTT
14	TRBV28	.	.	TRBJ1-1	CASSLTGRAQRAFF	TGTGCCAGCAGTTTAACAGGGCGAGCACAAAGAGCTTTCTTT
16	TRBV7-9	TRBD2	.	TRBJ2-3	CASSLVKRGNTDTQYF	TGTGCCAGCAGCTTAGTCAAGCGGGGCAATACAGATACGCAGTATTTT
15	TRBV7-3	.	few	TRBJ2-6	CASSPPGVGANVLTF	TGTGCCAGCAGCCCGCCGGGGGTTGGGGCCAACGTCCTGACTTTC
12	TRBV5-4	.	few	TRBJ1-1	CASSSIVTEAFF	TGTGCCAGCAGCTCCATTGTGACTGAAGCTTTCTTT
15	TRBV1	.	.	TRBJ2-3	CTRWGDSHRVDTQYF	TGCACCAGGTGGGGAGACTCCCACCGCGTGGATACGCAGTATTTT
18	TRBV5-6	TRBD2	.	TRBJ2-5	CASSFTGLGLAVQETQYF	TGTGCCAGCAGCTTTACGGGTTTAGGACTAGCAGTTCAGGAGACCCAGTACTTC
15	TRBV6-5	.	few	TRBJ2-2	CASSVGARDTGELFF	TGTGCCAGCAGTGTGGGGGCGCGAGACACCGGGGAGCTGTTTTTT
15	TRBV25-1	.	few	TRBJ2-7	CASSESAGLSYEQYF	TGTGCCAGCAGTGAATCGGCAGGCCTCTCCTACGAGCAGTACTTC
15	TRBV19	.	.	TRBJ1-2	CASSTSGLPNYGYTF	TGTGCCAGTAGTACTTCAGGGTTACCTAACTATGGCTACACCTTC
16	TRBV18	TRBD2	once	TRBJ2-2	CASSFLAGTNTGELFF	TGTGCCAGCTCATTCTTAGCGGGAACGAACACCGGGGAGCTGTTTTTT
15	TRBV19	TRBD1	.	TRBJ1-2	CASRQGAGNDYGYTF	TGTGCCAGTAGGCAGGGGGCAGGTAACGACTATGGCTACACCTTC
17	TRBV11-3	.	.	TRBJ2-5	CASSLEWGLPRGETQYF	TGTGCCAGCAGCTTAGAGTGGGGACTCCCGAGGGGAGAGACCCAGTACTTC
13	TRBV6-1	.	many	TRBJ1-2	CASTPGRSYGYTF	TGTGCCAGCACCCCCGGTAGGAGCTATGGCTACACCTTC
15	TRBV11-3	.	.	TRBJ1-1	CASSARQELNTEAFF	TGTGCCAGCAGCGCTAGACAGGAACTAAACACTGAAGCTTTCTTT
16	TRBV5-5	.	.	TRBJ2-3	CASTPRGTPSTDTQYF	TGTGCCAGCACCCCCCGGGGGACTCCTAGCACAGATACGCAGTATTTT
14	TRBV19	TRBD1	.	TRBJ2-1	CASAVTGVVNEQFF	TGTGCCAGTGCCGTGACAGGGGTGGTCAATGAGCAGTTCTTC
12	TRBV5-1	TRBD1	.	TRBJ2-7	CASSLTPDRAFF	TGCGCCAGCAGCCTCACCCCAGACAGGGCTTTCTTC
13	TRBV9	TRBD1	few	TRBJ2-5	CASSYRGQETQYF	TGTGCCAGCAGCTACAGGGGTCAAGAGACCCAGTACTTC
15	TRBV9	.	few	TRBJ1-5	CASSVEGGANQPQHF	TGTGCCAGCAGCGTAGAAGGTGGGGCGAACCAGCCCCAGCATTTT
14	TRBV10-3	TRBD1	once	TRBJ1-5	CAIRGDRDRQPQHF	TGTGCCATCAGGGGAGACAGGGACAGGCAGCCCCAGCATTTT
11	TRBV30	.	.	TRBJ1-5	CAWGPNQPQHF	TGTGCCTGGGGGCCTAACCAGCCCCAGCATTTT
17	TRBV2	TRBD1	.	TRBJ1-2	CASNLPSDRDNSYGYTF	TGTGCCAGCAACCTCCCCTCTGACAGGGACAATAGCTATGGCTACACCTTC
12	TRBV5-6	.	.	TRBJ2-7	CASSWDTSEQYF	TGTGCCAGCAGCTGGGACACAAGCGAGCAGTACTTC
17	TRBV12-2	.	once	TRBJ2-1	CASRFDPASGDYNEQFF	TGTGCAAGTCGCTTCGACCCGGCTAGCGGGGACTACAATGAGCAGTTCTTC
14	TRBV7-8	.	once	TRBJ1-1	CASSLSTGPTEAFF	TGTGCCAGCAGCTTATCGACAGGCCCCACTGAAGCTTTCTTT
16	TRBV15	TRBD2	once	TRBJ2-1	CATSRAPGGSYNEQFF	TGTGCCACCAGCAGAGCACCGGGAGGGTCCTACAATGAGCAGTTCTTC
15	TRBV5-1	.	.	TRBJ2-7	CASSASVSITYEQYF	TGCGCCAGCAGCGCTAGCGTAAGCATTACCTACGAGCAGTACTTC
17	TRBV5-8	.	.	TRBJ2-1	CASSLVASLFGDNEQFF	TGTGCCAGCAGCTTGGTGGCTAGTTTATTCGGGGACAATGAGCAGTTCTTC
13	TRBV19	TRBD1	.	TRBJ1-2	CASRDRELHGYTF	TGTGCCAGCAGAGACAGGGAGTTGCATGGCTACACCTTC
14	TRBV5-4	TRBD1	.	TRBJ1-3	CASSLDRGGNTIYF	TGTGCCAGCAGCTTGGACAGGGGAGGAAACACCATATATTTT
15	TRBV9	.	once	TRBJ2-2	CASTRNLGNTGELFF	TGTGCCAGCACCCGAAATCTAGGAAACACCGGGGAGCTGTTTTTT